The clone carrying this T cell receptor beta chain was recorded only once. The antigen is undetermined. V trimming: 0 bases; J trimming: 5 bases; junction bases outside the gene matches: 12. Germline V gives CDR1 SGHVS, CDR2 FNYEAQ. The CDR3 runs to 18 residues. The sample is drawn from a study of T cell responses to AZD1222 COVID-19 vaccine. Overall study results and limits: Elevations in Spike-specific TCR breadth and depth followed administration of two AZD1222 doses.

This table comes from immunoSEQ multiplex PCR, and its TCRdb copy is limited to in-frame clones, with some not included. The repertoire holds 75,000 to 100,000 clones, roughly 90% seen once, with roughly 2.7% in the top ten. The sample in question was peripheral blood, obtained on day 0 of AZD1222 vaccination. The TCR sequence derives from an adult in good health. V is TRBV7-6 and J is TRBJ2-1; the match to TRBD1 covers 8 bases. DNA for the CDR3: TGTGCCAGCAGCTTAGCGGGTACAGGGGGTTTTGGGAACAATGAGCAGTTCTTC. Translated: CASSLAGTGGFGNNEQFF.